These 7 T cell receptor beta chains came from one sample sequenced in a study of blood T cells in healthy people across ages. A sample-barcoded 5' primer and a J-beta primer mix were used in a second PCR of about 7 to 12 cycles. TCRdb called the 5' RACE reads again in MiXCR, with one record for every CDR3 protein. The table shows hundreds of thousands of distinct CDR3 sequences, with roughly 25% occurring only once. These data were likewise used in another study, on T cells of mothers and their children.

The material sequenced was blood. The receptors originated from a boy younger than 18 in good health.

This clonotype was counted between two and nine times. The DNA for the CDR3 is TGTGCCAGTAGTGACAGCGAAGCTTTCTTT. Residues: CASSDSEAFF. This chain joins TRBV19 and TRBJ1-1, with a weak D call TRBD1 (5 bases). V lost 5 bases and J lost 8, with 6 bases in between. Germline V gene data show CDR1 as LNHDA and CDR2 as SQIVND (reference sequence). This CDR3 spans 10 amino acids.

This sequence joins TRBV7-2 and TRBJ2-5; D may be TRBD2 (6 bases). V was cut by 4 bases and J by 5 bases, with 20 bases left in between. CDR3 length: 16 residues. The V gene's germline CDR1 is SGHTA and CDR2 FQGNSA. CDR3 DNA: TGTGCCAGCAGCTCCTCGGGGATAGCGGAATGGGAGACCCAGTACTTC. Translating gives CASSSSGIAEWETQYF.

The sample holds a few counts of this clonotype. This chain links TRBV29-1 with TRBJ2-7, with 11 bases fitting TRBD2. Germline V lookup: CDR1 SQVTM, CDR2 ANQGSEA. CDR3 size: 14 residues. For the CDR3, the DNA is TGCAGTGCTAGACTAGCGGGGAACTCCTACGAGCAGTACTTC. Translation gives CSARLAGNSYEQYF.

This clonotype was found a few times. The chain has TRBV21-1 and TRBJ1-2; TRBD1 is the table's D call, not checked against the DNA. TRBV21-1 is marked as a pseudogene. The CDR3 loop spans 14 amino acids. CDR3 amino acids: CASARGSGSWGYTF. The CDR3 DNA follows: TGTGCCAGCGCTAGGGGGTCTGGTTCGTGGGGCTACACCTTC.

The chain has TRBV30 and TRBJ2-6, with 12 bases fitting TRBD1. The CDR3 extends over 18 amino acids. J was trimmed by 2 bases and V by 2 bases; bases with no gene match: 7. The germline gives CDR1 GTSNPN, CDR2 SVGIG (reference sequence). DNA of the CDR3: TGTGCCTGGAGTTCCCCGGGACAGGGGGCGCCTGGGGCCAACGTCCTGACTTTC. Its translation: CAWSSPGQGAPGANVLTF.

The chain employs TRBV7-9 and TRBJ1-1, with D perhaps matching TRBD1 (5 bases). Looked up from germline, CDR1 is SEHNR and CDR2 is FQNEAQ (reference sequence). Trimming removed 5 bases from V and 1 base from J, with 23 bases in between. CDR3 size: 18 residues. The DNA for the CDR3 is TGTGCCAGCAGCCCCAGGAGGCGCGGGGCGCCGGGGAACACTGAAGCTTTCTTT. Its translation is CASSPRRRGAPGNTEAFF.

The chain uses TRBV7-9 and TRBJ1-2, with D uncertain. Germline CDR1 SEHNR, CDR2 FQNEAQ (reference sequence). The ends were cut back, 7 bases at V and 2 bases at J, with 11 bases in the middle. This CDR3 has 13 amino acids. CDR3 loop: CASTGGQNYGYTF. CDR3 bases: TGTGCCAGCACAGGAGGGCAGAACTATGGCTACACCTTC.